The sequence of this T cell receptor (beta chain) was determined in a study of T cell responses to AZD1222 COVID-19 vaccine. Notes on the study in general: Once two AZD1222 doses were given, Spike-specific TCR breadth and depth went up.

In regard to this clone: Antigen specificity is unknown.

Only in-frame clones appear in the TCRdb table, and some are missing; sequencing was by immunoSEQ multiplex PCR. The sample has approximately 130,000 clones, roughly nine tenths seen once. This TCR was sampled from an adult who received the AZD1222 COVID-19 vaccine. The sample here was peripheral blood, taken 28 days after the second AZD1222 dose.

CDR3 nucleotide sequence: TGCGCCAGCAGCTTAAACAGGGGGCAAGTGTCTGAAGCTTTCTTT. This encodes CASSLNRGQVSEAFF. The chain links TRBV5-1 to TRBJ1-1, with 9 bases lining up with TRBD1. CDR1 and CDR2 (germline): SGHRS, YFSETQ. Losses at the gene ends were 2 bases for V and 6 bases for J; bases not matched to a gene: 8. The CDR3 runs to 15 residues.